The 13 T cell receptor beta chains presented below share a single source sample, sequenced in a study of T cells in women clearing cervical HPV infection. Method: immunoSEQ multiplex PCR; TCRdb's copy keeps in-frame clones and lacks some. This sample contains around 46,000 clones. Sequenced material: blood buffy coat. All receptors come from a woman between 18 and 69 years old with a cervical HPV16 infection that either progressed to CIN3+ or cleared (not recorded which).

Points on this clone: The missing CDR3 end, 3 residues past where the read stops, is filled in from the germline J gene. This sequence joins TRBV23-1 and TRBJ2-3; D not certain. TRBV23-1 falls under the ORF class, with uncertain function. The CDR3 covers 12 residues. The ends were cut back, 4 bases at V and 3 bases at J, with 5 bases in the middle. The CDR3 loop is CASSRPTDTQYF. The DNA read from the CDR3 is TGCGCCAGCAGTCGTCCGACAGATACG.

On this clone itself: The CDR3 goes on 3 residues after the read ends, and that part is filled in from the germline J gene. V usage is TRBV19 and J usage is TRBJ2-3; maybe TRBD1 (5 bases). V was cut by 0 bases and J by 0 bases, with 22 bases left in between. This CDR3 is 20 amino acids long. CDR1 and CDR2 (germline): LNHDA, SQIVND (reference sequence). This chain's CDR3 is CASSIDLDSLPHTSTDTQYF. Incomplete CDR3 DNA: TGTGCCAGTAGTATAGATCTTGACAGTCTTCCCCATACTAGCACAGATACG.

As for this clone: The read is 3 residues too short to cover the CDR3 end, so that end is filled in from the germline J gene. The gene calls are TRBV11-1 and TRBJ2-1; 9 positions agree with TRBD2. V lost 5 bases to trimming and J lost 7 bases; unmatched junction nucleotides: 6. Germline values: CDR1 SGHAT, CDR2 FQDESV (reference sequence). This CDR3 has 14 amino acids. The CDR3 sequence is CASSGGLARNEQFF. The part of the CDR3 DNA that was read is TGTGCCAGCAGCGGGGGACTAGCTAGAAATGAG.

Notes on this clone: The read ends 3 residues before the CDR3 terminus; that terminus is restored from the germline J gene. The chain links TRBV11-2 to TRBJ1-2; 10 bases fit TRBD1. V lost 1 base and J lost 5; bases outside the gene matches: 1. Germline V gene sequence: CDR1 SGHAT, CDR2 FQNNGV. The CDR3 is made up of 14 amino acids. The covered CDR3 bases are TGTGCCAGCAGCTTAGCGGGACAGGGGTATGGC. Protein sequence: CASSLAGQGYG. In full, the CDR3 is CASSLAGQGYGYTF.

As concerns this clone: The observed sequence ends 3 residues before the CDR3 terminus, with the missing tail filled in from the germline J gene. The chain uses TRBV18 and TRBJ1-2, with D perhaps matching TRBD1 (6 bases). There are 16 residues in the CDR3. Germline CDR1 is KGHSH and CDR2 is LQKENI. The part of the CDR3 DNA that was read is TGTGCCAGCTCCATGGGACTAGCGGGGGGCCCCTACGAC. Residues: CASSMGLAGGPYD. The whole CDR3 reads CASSMGLAGGPYDYTF.

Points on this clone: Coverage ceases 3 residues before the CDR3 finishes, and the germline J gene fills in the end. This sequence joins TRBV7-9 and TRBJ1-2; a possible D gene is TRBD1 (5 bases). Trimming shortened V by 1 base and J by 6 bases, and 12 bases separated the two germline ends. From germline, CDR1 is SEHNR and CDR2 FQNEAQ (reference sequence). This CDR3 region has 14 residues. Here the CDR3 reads CASSLDSRGDGYTF. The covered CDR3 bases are TGTGCCAGCAGCTTAGACTCCCGAGGGGATGGC.

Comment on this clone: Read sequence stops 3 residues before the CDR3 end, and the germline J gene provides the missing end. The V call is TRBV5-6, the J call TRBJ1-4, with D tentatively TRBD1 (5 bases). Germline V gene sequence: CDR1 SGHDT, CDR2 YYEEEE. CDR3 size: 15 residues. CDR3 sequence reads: CASSLGLSGANVLFF. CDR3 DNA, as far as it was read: TGTGCCAGCAGCTTGGGTCTCTCTGGGGCCAACGTA.

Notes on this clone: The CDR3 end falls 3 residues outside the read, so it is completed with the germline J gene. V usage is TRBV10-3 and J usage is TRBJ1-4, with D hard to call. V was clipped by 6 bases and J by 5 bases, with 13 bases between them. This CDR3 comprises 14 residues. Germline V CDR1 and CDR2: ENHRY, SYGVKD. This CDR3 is CAIRGSAGNEKLFF. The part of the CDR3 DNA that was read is TGTGCCATCAGGGGGTCGGCGGGGAATGAAAAA.

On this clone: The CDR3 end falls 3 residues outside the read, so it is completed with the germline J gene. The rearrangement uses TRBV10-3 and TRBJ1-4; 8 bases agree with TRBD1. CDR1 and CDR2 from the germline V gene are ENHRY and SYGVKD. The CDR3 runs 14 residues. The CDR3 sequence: CAITQGDSPIVLFF. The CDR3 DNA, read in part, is TGTGCCATCACACAGGGGGACAGCCCGATCGTA.

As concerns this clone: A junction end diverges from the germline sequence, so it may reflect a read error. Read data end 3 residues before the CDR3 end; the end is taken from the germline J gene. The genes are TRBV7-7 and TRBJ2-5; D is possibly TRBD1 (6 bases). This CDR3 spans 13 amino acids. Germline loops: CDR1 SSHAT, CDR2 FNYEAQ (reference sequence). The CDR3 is CASSHRAQETQYF. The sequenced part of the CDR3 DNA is TGTGCTAGCAGCCACAGGGCCCAAGAGACC.

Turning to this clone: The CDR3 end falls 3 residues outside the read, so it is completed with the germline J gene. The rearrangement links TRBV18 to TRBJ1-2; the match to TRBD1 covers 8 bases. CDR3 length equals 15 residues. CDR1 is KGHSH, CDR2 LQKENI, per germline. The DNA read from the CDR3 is TGTGCCAGCTCACTCGGGACAGGTTCATCCTACGAC. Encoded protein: CASSLGTGSSYD. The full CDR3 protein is CASSLGTGSSYDYTF.

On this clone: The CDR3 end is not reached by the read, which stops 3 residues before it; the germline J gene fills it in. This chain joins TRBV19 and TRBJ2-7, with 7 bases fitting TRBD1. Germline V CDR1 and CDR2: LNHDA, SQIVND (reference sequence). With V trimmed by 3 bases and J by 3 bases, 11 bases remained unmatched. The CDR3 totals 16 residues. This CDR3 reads CASSISLGQAIYEQYF. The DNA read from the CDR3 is TGTGCCAGTAGTATTTCCCTCGGACAGGCGATCTACGAG.

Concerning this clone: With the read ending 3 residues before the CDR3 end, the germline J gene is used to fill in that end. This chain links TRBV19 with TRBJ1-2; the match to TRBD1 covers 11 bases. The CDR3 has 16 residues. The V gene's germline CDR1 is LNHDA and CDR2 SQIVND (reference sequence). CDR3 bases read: TGTGCCAGTAGTGAACCGGAGGACAGGGGGCTTGATACC. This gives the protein CASSEPEDRGLDT. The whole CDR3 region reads CASSEPEDRGLDTYTF. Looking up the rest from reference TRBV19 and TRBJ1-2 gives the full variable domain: DGGITQSPKYLFRKEGQNVTLSCEQNLNHDAMYWYRQDPGQGLRLIYYSQIVNDFQKGDIAEGYSVSREKKESFPLTVTSAQKNPTAFYLCASSEPEDRGLDTYTFGSGTRLTVV.